This T cell receptor (beta chain) was identified in a study of Ad26.COV2.S vaccination and SARS-CoV-2 variants. On the study more broadly: Administration of Ad26.COV2.S was intramuscular, either once or twice 56 days apart.

From germline, CDR1 is LGHNA and CDR2 YSLEER. V gave up 0 bases and J gave up 5 bases; unmatched junction bases: 4. The CDR3 extends over 16 amino acids. Sequencing was performed with immunoSEQ multiplex PCR; in TCRdb, only in-frame clones are kept and a portion is missing. The repertoire holds some 340,000 clones, with around 84% as singletons. The treatment: roughly 18 received Ad26.COV2.S at low or high dose, single or two shots; several received placebo; per-sample allocation not given. Repertoires come from day 63 after the first vaccine or placebo injection. Based in Boston, the donor was an adult of 18-55 years.

The chain uses TRBV4-3 and TRBJ1-4; 9 nucleotides line up with TRBD1. The receptor comes from a person aged 18-65 years who received the Ad26.COV2.S COVID-19 vaccine or a placebo. The input for sequencing was peripheral blood, taken in a trial of Ad26.COV2.S vaccine versus placebo. The CDR3 loop reads CASSQDLGTGNEKLFF. CDR3 DNA: TGCGCCAGCAGCCAAGATCTGGGGACAGGGAATGAAAAACTGTTTTTT.